The sequence of this T cell receptor (beta chain) was determined in a study of cytomegalovirus exposure and HLA in healthy donors (dated by TCRdb to about 2017). About the full investigation: An earlier analysis of about 560 of the donors reported over 250 Gb of sequence data and approximately 120 million unique TCR beta sequences obtained from about 170 million T cells. An early release covering over 500 HLA-typed donors comprised approximately 300 gigabases of sequencing data and approximately 85 million unique TCR sequences. The genetic ancestry cluster associated with self-reported Caucasian donors included 65% to 90% of the 350 to 500 genotyped donors. The study was designed to test whether signatures of past pathogen exposure could be identified by cataloging public T cell receptors. The study used immunosequencing to profile the T cell repertoires of more than 650 subjects and linked those repertoires to cytomegalovirus serostatus. A separate validation cohort of 100 to 150 different subjects was used in addition to the approximately 610-subject first cohort. To predict cytomegalovirus infection status, the study brought together high-throughput TCR immunosequencing, statistical association of individual TCRs with disease status, and machine learning. A later analysis re-examined previously published TCR beta repertoires from hundreds of donors and added high-resolution HLA genotyping to investigate patterns of TCR occurrence. In the later analysis, no new phenotypic data were used to find candidate immune exposures; instead, reliance was placed on TCR beta sequences and their occurrence across donors. To decide whether each TCR beta V gene segment behaved as functional or pseudogenic, an earlier analysis of some 570 of the donors relied on high-throughput TCR beta sequencing. Donor age, sex, ethnicity and CMV serostatus were collected together with the repertoire data. A later genetic analysis took genome-wide SNP genotypes for 398 of the 666 donors and used that subset as a discovery cohort. Every discovery cohort repertoire had been produced on one sequencing platform. HLA typing covered class I and class II loci at four-digit resolution. The number of donors typed differed by locus, with about 629-630 for A, B, C, DRB1 and DQB1, 522 for DQA1, 606 for DPA1, and some 470 for DPB1. Roughly 5 DR-DQ haplotypes were treated as single units for association and clustering because of strong linkage in the cohort. Among approximately 370 genotyped donors of the cohort, an average of around 240,000 unique TCR beta nucleotide sequences was sequenced per donor, of which 15% to 20% were non-productive. Results and caveats for the whole study, not just this receptor: A later analysis found that most CMV-associated TCR beta chains appeared HLA-restricted, with HLA associations seemingly driven largely by CMV exposure. The classifier was reported to diagnose cytomegalovirus status with high specificity and sensitivity in both the original cohort and the validation cohort. An earlier analysis of approximately 570 of the donors showed that most TCR beta V segments appeared in productive rearrangements either about 90% or about 30% of the time, which broadly matched IMGT annotations. At a false discovery rate of 0.05, a later analysis linked some 18,000 TCR beta sequences to specific HLA alleles. A further reported finding was that TCR beta sequences accurately predicted the HLA-A and HLA-B alleles for most subjects in the first cohort. About 15 rarely observed V segments, including chromosome 9 orphons, were excluded from the earlier analysis of several hundred of the donors because counts were too low. Linkage disequilibrium might explain the correlated functional status among segregating V segments, but an unknown experimental factor could not be excluded. Because some donors lacked HLA typing at each locus, the association tests relied only on the typed subset. In a later analysis, TCR association rates were found to vary across HLA loci, with the most associated TCRs seen for DRB1 alleles and the fewest for HLA-C alleles. According to a later analysis, parvovirus B19, influenza, CMV and Epstein-Barr virus appeared linked to several top co-occurrence clusters. In a later genetic analysis, fewer N-insertions in productive TCRs were reported among donors in an Asian-associated ancestry cluster than the approximately 670-donor mean. It was suggested by the authors that the approach could potentially be generalized to other disease states and immunological phenotypes. Presence/absence analyses assumed roughly uniform sequencing depth across donors, an assumption that may not hold. In this cohort, only TCR beta chains were sequenced, and detectable features were limited by the absence of alpha or paired-chain data. In a later genetic analysis, a missense DCLRE1C variant was associated with V-gene and J-gene trimming of TCR beta chains, and the association was replicated in an independent cohort. The study gave a list of roughly 150 TCR beta chains associated with cytomegalovirus. The 87-base-pair reads could not distinguish some IMGT-functional V segments, including TRBV6-2 and TRBV6-3, so those segments were excluded. When HLA alleles, especially DR and DQ, strongly co-occurred, attributing TCR associations to individual alleles was difficult. A cluster of highly shared sequence variants was judged likely to be a technical artifact of the sequencing pipeline. Most TCR sequences were observed very rarely across donors, whereas some public TCRs were present in many individuals. Immune exposure information for the cohort was limited to CMV serostatus. Compared with equally common non-associated chains, HLA-associated TCR beta chains in a later analysis were more clonally expanded and had lower generation probabilities. A few of the identified cytomegalovirus-associated TCR beta chains were confirmed in vitro to be specific for cytomegalovirus antigens.

The cohort consisted of 600 or so healthy bone marrow donors. All cohort members were sampled while nominally healthy, although unrecorded immune exposures were likely present. The donor tested CMV seropositive, placing the donor among the 250 to 300 seropositive members of the cohort. A peripheral blood sample was provided by each donor, and peripheral blood mononuclear cells were used for TCR beta sequencing. Genomic DNA was extracted from the blood cell samples with the Qiagen DNeasy Blood Extraction Kit. Reading the germline V gene gives CDR1 MNHEY and CDR2 SVGAGI. The CDR3 contains 14 residues, cysteine and phenylalanine counted. This entry keeps only the CDR3 DNA: 42 bases, framed from base 1. Here V drops 6 bases and J drops 0 bases, and the junction holds 4 bases not matched to any gene. Preparation of the library involved the immunoSEQ multiplex PCR assay. For the multiplex PCR, a mixture combining 60 forward primers for TCR Vbeta segments and 13 reverse primers for TCR Jbeta segments was used. Amplification of the CDR3 region of rearranged TCR beta genes was performed with a multiplex PCR assay on genomic DNA. The amplified TCR beta libraries were sequenced on the Illumina HiSeq System as 87-base-pair reads. As for the authors' bioinformatics: A later analysis tallied around 82 million unique TCR beta chains across the 666 repertoires, and about 12 million of those chains were shared by two or more donors. A nearest-neighbor algorithm error-corrected the raw reads and collapsed the reads into unique sequences, merging closely related sequences to remove PCR and sequencing errors. To assign V, D and J gene segments, CDR3 sequences were aligned to IMGT reference sequences. Each retained sequence needed at least a six-nucleotide match to both a V gene segment and a J gene segment. Rearrangements were classified as productive when the CDR3 lacked stop codons and remained in frame with V and J, and all other rearrangements were classified as non-productive. Following IMGT convention, CDR3 was defined as the stretch from the second conserved V-encoded cysteine to the conserved J-encoded phenylalanine. The earlier analysis of roughly 590 of the donors excluded any sequence lacking an unambiguous match to a single V gene segment. In an earlier analysis of about 590 of the donors, a V segment was called functional when productive rearrangements were above 56.7%, and segregating when the standard deviation between donors exceeded 5%. A statistical classification framework was built for diagnosing cytomegalovirus status from the catalog of TCR beta chain sequences. V and J gene assignment, in a later analysis, came from comparing TCR nucleotide sequences with IMGT/GENE-DB human TR gene sequences. In a later analysis, CDR3 sequences and most-parsimonious VDJ recombination scenarios were assigned using the TCRdist pipeline. A later analysis defined each TCR beta chain by its CDR3 amino acid sequence plus V-gene family, and excluded reads lacking a unique V-gene family. To address suspected cross-contamination and a sequencing artifact, a later analysis removed a few hundred highly shared, low-generation-probability nucleotide sequences. In a later analysis, a clonal expansion index was calculated for each public chain from normalized within-repertoire ranks of inferred template counts. A later analysis computed generation probabilities with a VDJ recombination model fitted to out-of-frame rearrangements, and checked the results against IGoR. In a later analysis, TCR-TCR, TCR-HLA and TCR-CMV co-occurrence was scored with hypergeometric tests, and a repertoire-size bias correction was applied to TCR pairs. To estimate false discovery rates, a later analysis permuted the HLA or CMV assignments 20 times. A later analysis grouped co-occurring TCRs with DBSCAN, adding TCRdist sequence similarity when clustering within HLA-allele-positive subsets. For co-occurrence clustering, repertoires with fewer than 30,000 or more than 120,000 public chains were excluded, along with 4 to 6 repertoires with anomalous nucleotide sharing. In its TCRdb copy, this immuneACCESS table keeps in-frame sequences only and misses some clones. Where compared with another copy, unresolved V genes explain less than half of these, and the others have no known cause. That table supplies the V and J calls and clone size; D and trimming were determined from the DNA. A total of roughly 240,000 clones appear in this sample, around 80% of them only once. The top ten hold approximately 5.3% of the sample.

Turning to this clone: This receptor's antigen is unknown. No much larger clone exists at a distance of one base, and base qualities are not known. Other DNA sequences in the sample encode the same CDR3.

This sequence originates from a woman in her forties in good health and CMV-seropositive. Rearrangement joined TRBV6-5 to TRBJ1-1; the junction holds 7 bases that match TRBD1. Sequences were obtained from PBMCs. The DNA reads TGTGCCAGCAGCCGGGACAGCATGAACACTGAAGCTTTCTTT. Its protein reads: CASSRDSMNTEAFF.